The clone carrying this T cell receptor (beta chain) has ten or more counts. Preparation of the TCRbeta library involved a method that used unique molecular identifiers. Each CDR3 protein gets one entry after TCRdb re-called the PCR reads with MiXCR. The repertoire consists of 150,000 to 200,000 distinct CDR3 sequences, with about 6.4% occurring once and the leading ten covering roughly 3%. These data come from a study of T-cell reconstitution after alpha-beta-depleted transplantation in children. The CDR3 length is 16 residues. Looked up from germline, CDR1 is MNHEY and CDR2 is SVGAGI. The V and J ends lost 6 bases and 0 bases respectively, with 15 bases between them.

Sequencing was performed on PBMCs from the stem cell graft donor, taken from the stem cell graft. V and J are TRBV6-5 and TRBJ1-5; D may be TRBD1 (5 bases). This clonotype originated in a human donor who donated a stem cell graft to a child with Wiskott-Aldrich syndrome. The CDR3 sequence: CASRPRQLNSNQPQHF. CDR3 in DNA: TGTGCCAGCAGACCCAGACAGCTTAATAGCAATCAGCCCCAGCATTTT.